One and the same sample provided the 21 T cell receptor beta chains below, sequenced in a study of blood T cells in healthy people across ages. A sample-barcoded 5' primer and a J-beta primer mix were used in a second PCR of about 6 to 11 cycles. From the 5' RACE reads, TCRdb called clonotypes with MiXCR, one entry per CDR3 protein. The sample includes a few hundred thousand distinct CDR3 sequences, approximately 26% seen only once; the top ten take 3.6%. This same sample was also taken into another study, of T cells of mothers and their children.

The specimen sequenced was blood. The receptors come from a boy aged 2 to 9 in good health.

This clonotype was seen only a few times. This CDR3 reads CASSSGLAGGFYNEQFF. The CDR3 nucleotides read TGTGCCAGCAGCTCGGGACTAGCGGGAGGGTTTTACAATGAGCAGTTCTTC. The chain couples TRBV11-2 to TRBJ2-1; 16 bases are a match to TRBD2. After removal of 4 bases from V and 4 bases from J, the junction contained 4 bases not matched to a gene. Per the germline V gene, CDR1 is SGHAT and CDR2 is FQNNGV. CDR3 length: 17 amino acids.

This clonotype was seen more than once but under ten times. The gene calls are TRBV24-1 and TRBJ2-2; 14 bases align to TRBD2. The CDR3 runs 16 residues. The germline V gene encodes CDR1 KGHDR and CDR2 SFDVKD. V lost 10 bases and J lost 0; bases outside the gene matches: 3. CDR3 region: CATGTSGSANTGELFF. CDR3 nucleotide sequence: TGTGCCACAGGGACTAGCGGGAGTGCGAACACCGGGGAGCTGTTTTTT.

DNA of the CDR3: TGCAGTGCTACCGGGGACCGGGGAGTCCAAGAGACCCAGTACTTC. Encoded protein: CSATGDRGVQETQYF. V is TRBV20-1 and J is TRBJ2-5, with D perhaps TRBD1 or TRBD2 (5 bases each). Per germline, CDR1 DFQATT and CDR2 SNEGSKA (reference sequence). Trimming left V 4 bases short and J 1 base short, with 16 bases between. This CDR3 contains 15 residues.

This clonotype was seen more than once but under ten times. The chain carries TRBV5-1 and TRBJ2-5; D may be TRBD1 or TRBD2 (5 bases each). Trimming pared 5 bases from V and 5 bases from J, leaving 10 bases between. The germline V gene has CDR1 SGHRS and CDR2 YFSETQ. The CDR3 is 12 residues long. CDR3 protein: CASRGTGETQYF. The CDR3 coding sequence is TGCGCCAGCAGGGGGACGGGGGAGACCCAGTACTTC.

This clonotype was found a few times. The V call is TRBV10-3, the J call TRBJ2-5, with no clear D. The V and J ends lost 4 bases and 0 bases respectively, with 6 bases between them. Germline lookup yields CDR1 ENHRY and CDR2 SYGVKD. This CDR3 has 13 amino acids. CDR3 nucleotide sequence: TGTGCCATCAGTGTAGGACACCAAGAGACCCAGTACTTC. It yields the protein CAISVGHQETQYF.

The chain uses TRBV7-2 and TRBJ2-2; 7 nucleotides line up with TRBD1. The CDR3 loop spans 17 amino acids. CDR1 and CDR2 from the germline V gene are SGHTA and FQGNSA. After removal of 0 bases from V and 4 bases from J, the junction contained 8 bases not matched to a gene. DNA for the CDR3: TGTGCCAGCAGCTTAGCCCCCGACAGGGTTGGCACCGGGGAGCTGTTTTTT. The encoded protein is CASSLAPDRVGTGELFF. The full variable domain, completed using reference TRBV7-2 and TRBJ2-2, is GAGVSQSPSNKVTEKGKDVELRCDPISGHTALYWYRQSLGQGLEFLIYFQGNSAPDKSGLPSDRFSAERTGGSVSTLTIQRTQQEDSAVYLCASSLAPDRVGTGELFFGEGSRLTVL.

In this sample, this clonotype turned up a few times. CDR3 sequence (DNA): TGTGCCACCAGCAGAGATCGAGGGGGGGGCCAGTACTTC. This gives the protein CATSRDRGGGQYF. V is TRBV15 and J is TRBJ2-5; D is perhaps TRBD2 (7 bases). Germline CDR1 is LNHNV and CDR2 is YYDKDF (reference sequence). V was cut by 0 bases and J by 10 bases, with 12 bases left in between. The CDR3 runs to 13 residues.

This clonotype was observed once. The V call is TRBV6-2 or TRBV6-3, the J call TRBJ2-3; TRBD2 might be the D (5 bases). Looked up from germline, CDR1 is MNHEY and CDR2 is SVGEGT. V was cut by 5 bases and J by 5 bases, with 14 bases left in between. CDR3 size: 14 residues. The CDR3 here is CASSAPPEEDTQYF. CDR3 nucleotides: TGTGCCAGCAGTGCCCCCCCGGAGGAAGATACGCAGTATTTT.

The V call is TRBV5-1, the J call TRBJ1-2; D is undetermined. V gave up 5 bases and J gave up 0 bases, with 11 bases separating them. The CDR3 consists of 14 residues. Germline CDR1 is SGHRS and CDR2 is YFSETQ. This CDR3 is CASREESANYGYTF. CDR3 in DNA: TGCGCCAGCAGGGAGGAGTCAGCTAACTATGGCTACACCTTC.

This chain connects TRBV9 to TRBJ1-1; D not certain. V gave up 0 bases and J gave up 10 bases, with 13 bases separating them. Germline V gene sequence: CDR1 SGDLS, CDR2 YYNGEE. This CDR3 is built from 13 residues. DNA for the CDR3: TGTGCCAGCAGCGTAGCTGTGGATTTTTCAGCTTTCTTT. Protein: CASSVAVDFSAFF.

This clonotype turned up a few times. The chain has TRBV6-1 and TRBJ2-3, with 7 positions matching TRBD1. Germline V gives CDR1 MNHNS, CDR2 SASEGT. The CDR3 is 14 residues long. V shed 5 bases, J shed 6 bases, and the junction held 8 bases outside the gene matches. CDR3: CASSRQGWSDTQYF. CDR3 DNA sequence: TGTGCCAGCAGTCGACAGGGTTGGAGCGATACGCAGTATTTT.

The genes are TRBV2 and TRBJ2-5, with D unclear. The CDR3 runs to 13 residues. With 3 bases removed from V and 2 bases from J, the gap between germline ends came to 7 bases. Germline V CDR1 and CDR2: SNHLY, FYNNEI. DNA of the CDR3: TGTGCCAGCAGTGAGAGGATTCAAGAGACCCAGTACTTC. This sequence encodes CASSERIQETQYF.

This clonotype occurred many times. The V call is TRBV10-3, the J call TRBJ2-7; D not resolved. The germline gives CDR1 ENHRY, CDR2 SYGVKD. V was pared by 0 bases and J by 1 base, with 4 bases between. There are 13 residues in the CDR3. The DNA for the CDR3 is TGTGCCATCAGTGAGTCGTCTTCCTACGAGCAGTACTTC. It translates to CAISESSSYEQYF.

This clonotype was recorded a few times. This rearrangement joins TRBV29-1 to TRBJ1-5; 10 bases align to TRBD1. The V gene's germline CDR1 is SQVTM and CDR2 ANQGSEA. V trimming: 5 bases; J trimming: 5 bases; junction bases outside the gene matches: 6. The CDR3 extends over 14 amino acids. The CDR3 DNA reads TGCAGCGTTTCCGGGACAGGGGCCCATCAGCCCCAGCATTTT. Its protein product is CSVSGTGAHQPQHF.

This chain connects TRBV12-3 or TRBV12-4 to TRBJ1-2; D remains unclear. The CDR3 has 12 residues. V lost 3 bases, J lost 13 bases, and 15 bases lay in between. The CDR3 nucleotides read TGTGCCAGCAGTTTCTTTATAAGTTTAGTCACCTTC. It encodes CASSFFISLVTF.

This CDR3 reads CASSLTGDRSQPQHF. The CDR3 DNA reads as TGCGCCAGCAGCTTGACAGGGGACAGGAGTCAGCCCCAGCATTTT. V usage is TRBV5-1 and J usage is TRBJ1-5; 8 nucleotides match TRBD1. CDR1 and CDR2 (germline): SGHRS, YFSETQ. V was clipped by 1 base and J by 6 bases; unmatched bases: 6. The CDR3 sequence is 15 residues long.

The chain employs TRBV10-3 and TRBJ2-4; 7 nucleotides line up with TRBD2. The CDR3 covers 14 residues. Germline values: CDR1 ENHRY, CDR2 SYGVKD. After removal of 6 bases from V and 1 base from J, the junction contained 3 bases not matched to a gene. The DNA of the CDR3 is TGTGCCATCAGCGGGGAGGGCGCCAAAAACATTCAGTACTTC. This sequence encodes CAISGEGAKNIQYF.

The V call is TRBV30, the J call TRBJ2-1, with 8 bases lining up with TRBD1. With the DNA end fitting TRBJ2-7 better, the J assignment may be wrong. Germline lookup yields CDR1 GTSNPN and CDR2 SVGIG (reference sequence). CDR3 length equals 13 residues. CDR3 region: CAWTRQGMYEQYF. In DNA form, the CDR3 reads TGTGCCTGGACTAGACAGGGGATGTACGAGCAGTACTTC.

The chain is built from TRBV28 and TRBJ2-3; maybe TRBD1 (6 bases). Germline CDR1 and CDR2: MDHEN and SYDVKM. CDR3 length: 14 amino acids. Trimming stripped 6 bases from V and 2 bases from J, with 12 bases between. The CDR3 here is CASSPRTDTDTQYF. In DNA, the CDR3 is TGTGCCAGCAGCCCCCGGACAGACACAGATACGCAGTATTTT.

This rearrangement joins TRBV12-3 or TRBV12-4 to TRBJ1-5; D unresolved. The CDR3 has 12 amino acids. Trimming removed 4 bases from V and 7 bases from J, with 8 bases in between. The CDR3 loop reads CASSSGLQPQHF. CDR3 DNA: TGTGCCAGCAGTTCCGGGCTGCAGCCCCAGCATTTT.

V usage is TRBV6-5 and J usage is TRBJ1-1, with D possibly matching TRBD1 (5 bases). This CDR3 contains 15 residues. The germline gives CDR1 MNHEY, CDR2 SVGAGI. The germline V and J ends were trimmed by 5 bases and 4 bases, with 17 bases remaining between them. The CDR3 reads CASSPSSGRLTEAFF. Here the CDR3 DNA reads TGTGCCAGCAGTCCGTCTTCGGGGCGCCTCACTGAAGCTTTCTTT.